The text below deals with one T cell receptor (beta chain). The data are from a study of Ad26.COV2.S vaccination and SARS-CoV-2 variants. The treatment was: roughly 18 received Ad26.COV2.S at low or high dose, single or two shots; 5 received placebo; per-sample allocation not given. At day 63 after the first vaccine or placebo injection, samples were drawn. Clones were read by immunoSEQ multiplex PCR, and TCRdb kept only the in-frame ones, dropping some. The sample consists of about 400,000 clones, over 80% of them appearing once. V dropped 4 bases and J dropped 0; count of bases not matched to a gene: 6. Germline V gene sequence: CDR1 SGHDT, CDR2 YYEEEE. The CDR3 is made up of 16 amino acids.

V is TRBV5-6 and J is TRBJ2-3, with 9 bases identical to TRBD2. The source is a person between 18 and 65 years old who received the Ad26.COV2.S COVID-19 vaccine or a placebo. Here the sequenced sample was peripheral blood, taken in a trial of Ad26.COV2.S vaccine versus placebo. Written as DNA, the CDR3 is TGTGCCAGCAGCCAACGACTAGCGGACAGCACAGATACGCAGTATTTT. Its protein is CASSQRLADSTDTQYF.